This T cell receptor beta chain came from a study of blood T cell repertoires in COVID-19. The overall study: The United States, Italy and Spain provided the acute and convalescent COVID-19 samples. The analysed material was cDNA or gDNA that came from T cells, B-cell-depleted T cells, or PBMCs.

Here immunoSEQ multiplex PCR was the method, and the copy in TCRdb shows in-frame clones only, minus some. Among more than 70,000 clones listed, 86% were seen once. The V gene's germline CDR1 is SGHAT and CDR2 FQNNGV. V was cut by 6 bases and J by 0 bases, with 14 bases left in between. This CDR3 is 16 amino acids long. This chain uses TRBV11-2 with TRBJ2-2; maybe TRBD1 (6 bases). Sequencing was performed on peripheral blood. This clonotype was sampled from a woman of 80 years or more in a cohort sampled during active or convalescent COVID-19. The CDR3: CASSLPGTTNTGELFF. The CDR3 region has the DNA TGTGCCAGCAGTTTACCGGGGACAACGAACACCGGGGAGCTGTTTTTT.